The table lists the clone carrying this TCR beta chain with a count of one. The antigen is undetermined. Primers targeted 54 TRBV and 13 TRBJ segments. Some clones are missing from TCRdb's copy, which holds only in-frame ones; the method was immunoSEQ multiplex PCR. Among over 60,000 clones listed, about 80% were seen once. This CDR3 comprises 20 residues. The germline V gene has CDR1 LNHNV and CDR2 YYDKDF (reference sequence). Trimming took 0 bases from V and 4 from J; bases not matched to a gene: 14. These data are taken from a study of T cell repertoires and HLA-DP antigens. The clonotype comes from a man aged 60-69 years in good health and CMV-seronegative. The sequenced sample consisted of CD4+ T cells from PBMCs. The genes are TRBV15 and TRBJ2-3, with TRBD2 identical over 12 bases. CDR3 loop: CATSRDQLTSGRGWADTQYF. The DNA of the CDR3 is TGTGCCACCAGCAGAGATCAATTGACTAGCGGGAGAGGGTGGGCAGATACGCAGTATTTT.